The next 32 T cell receptor beta chains were all read from a single sample in a study of STAT3 mutations in large granular lymphocyte leukemia. Some clones are missing from TCRdb's copy, which holds only in-frame ones; the method was immunoSEQ multiplex PCR. The table lists about 8,000 clones, about four fifths of them singletons. Antigens of these TCRs are unknown. Findings of the study overall: Every T-LGLL patient had at least one immunodominant TCRbeta clonotype.

Sequenced: peripheral blood mononuclear cells. The receptors were sampled from a woman in her thirties or forties with T-cell large granular lymphocyte leukemia. Some clones in this sample may be carry-over from other donors' samples.

This sequence joins TRBV6-5 and TRBJ1-2, with D unresolved. The V gene lost 4 bases and the J gene lost 8 bases, with 20 bases spanning the gap. This CDR3 comprises 15 residues. From germline, CDR1 is MNHEY and CDR2 SVGAGI. CDR3 DNA: TGTGCCAGCAGTTCCCGGACCGAGACGGGGTGGGGCTACACCTTC. This encodes CASSSRTETGWGYTF.

The rearrangement links TRBV5-1 to TRBJ1-1; D gene unclear. Trimming cost V 3 bases and J 3 bases, with 9 bases left between them. This CDR3 is built from 13 residues. In germline, CDR1 is SGHRS, CDR2 YFSETQ. CDR3 loop: CASSSGADTEAFF. The CDR3 region has the DNA TGCGCCAGCAGCTCGGGTGCTGACACTGAAGCTTTCTTT.

The chain recombines TRBV5-1 with TRBJ2-7, with 12 bases aligning to TRBD1. Germline CDR1 reads SGHRS; CDR2 reads YFSETQ. V gave up 0 bases and J gave up 5 bases; unmatched junction bases: 3. The CDR3 is 15 amino acids. CDR3 residues: CASSLGDRGLNEQYF. In DNA, the CDR3 is TGCGCCAGCAGCTTGGGGGACAGGGGGCTTAACGAGCAGTACTTC.

This chain links TRBV6-1 with TRBJ1-2, with no clear D. From germline, CDR1 is MNHNS and CDR2 SASEGT. V was pared by 2 bases and J by 7 bases, with 11 bases between. CDR3 length: 13 amino acids. The CDR3 DNA sequence: TGTGCCAGCAGTGAATTGTTTTCTGGTGGCTACACCTTC. Protein: CASSELFSGGYTF.

V usage is TRBV30 and J usage is TRBJ1-4, with D unclear. Germline V lookup: CDR1 GTSNPN, CDR2 SVGIG (reference sequence). V was shortened by 3 bases and J by 0 bases, with 11 bases between the two germline ends. The CDR3 is 15 residues long. CDR3 residues: CAWRWAGATNEKLFF. The CDR3 region has the DNA TGTGCCTGGAGGTGGGCGGGTGCAACTAATGAAAAACTGTTTTTT.

The gene calls are TRBV30 and TRBJ1-1; D is unclear. V was cut by 1 base and J by 5 bases, with 5 bases left in between. The CDR3 loop spans 11 amino acids. Germline V gene data show CDR1 as GTSNPN and CDR2 as SVGIG (reference sequence). The CDR3 reads CAWSGRTEAFF. The CDR3 DNA is TGTGCCTGGAGTGGTCGTACTGAAGCTTTCTTT.

The rearrangement uses TRBV6-1 and TRBJ1-2, with D uncertain. Germline V gives CDR1 MNHNS, CDR2 SASEGT. V lost 1 base and J lost 2, with 11 bases in between. The CDR3 loop spans 15 amino acids. CDR3 bases: TGTGCCAGCAGTGAAGGAGGCGCGGTAAACTATGGCTACACCTTC. It encodes CASSEGGAVNYGYTF.

The V and J genes are TRBV5-1 and TRBJ2-7; a possible D gene is TRBD1 (5 bases). The CDR3 sequence is 14 residues long. V was clipped by 2 bases and J by 2 bases, with 11 bases between them. Germline V gene lookup returns CDR1 SGHRS and CDR2 YFSETQ. This CDR3 reads CASSFLRGTYEQYF. In DNA, the CDR3 is TGCGCCAGCAGCTTCCTTAGGGGCACCTACGAGCAGTACTTC.

The chain joins TRBV7-2 to TRBJ1-2; D perhaps matches TRBD1 (6 bases). This CDR3 has 13 residues. CDR1 and CDR2 (germline): SGHTA, FQGNSA. The V end lost 3 bases, the J end lost 8 bases, and 13 bases lay between the germline ends. Written as DNA, the CDR3 is TGTGCCAGCAGCTTTCAGGGGACGGGAGGCTACACCTTC. This sequence encodes CASSFQGTGGYTF.

The genes are TRBV18 and TRBJ1-1; D might be TRBD1 (5 bases). V was trimmed by 6 bases and J by 10 bases, leaving 18 bases between them. Germline-derived CDR1 and CDR2 are KGHSH and LQKENI. The CDR3 covers 13 residues. In DNA, the CDR3 is TGTGCCAGCTCGCAAACGGATCCGGGGGGAGCTTTCTTT. Translated, it gives CASSQTDPGGAFF.

The chain recombines TRBV5-6 with TRBJ1-3; possibly TRBD1 for D (6 bases). The CDR3 totals 14 residues. In germline, CDR1 is SGHDT, CDR2 YYEEEE. V was clipped by 3 bases and J by 0 bases, with 7 bases between them. The CDR3 here is CASSSDSSGNTIYF. CDR3 DNA: TGTGCCAGCAGCTCGGACAGCTCTGGAAACACCATATATTTT.

This clone has just a few counts. CDR3 residues: CASSDDRYNEQFF. The CDR3 region has the DNA TGTGCCAGCAGCGACGACAGGTACAATGAGCAGTTCTTC. V and J are TRBV9 and TRBJ2-1; D is possibly TRBD1 (6 bases). The germline CDR1 and CDR2 sequences are SGDLS and YYNGEE. Trimming pared 3 bases from V and 4 bases from J, leaving 8 bases between. CDR3 length: 13 residues. Variable domain in full (rest from reference TRBV9 and TRBJ2-1): DSGVTQTPKHLITATGQRVTLRCSPRSGDLSVYWYQQSLDQGLQFLIQYYNGEERAKGNILERFSAQQFPDLHSELNLSSLELGDSALYFCASSDDRYNEQFFGPGTRLTVL.

The chain uses TRBV7-9 and TRBJ2-5; TRBD2 agrees at 9 bases. The V segment lost 5 bases and the J segment 2 bases; nucleotides outside the gene matches: 3. There are 14 residues in the CDR3. The germline CDR1 and CDR2 sequences are SEHNR and FQNEAQ (reference sequence). The CDR3: CASSSGGKQETQYF. As DNA, the CDR3 is TGTGCCAGCAGCAGCGGGGGGAAGCAAGAGACCCAGTACTTC.

The J gene is TRBJ2-1, the V gene TRBV30; no definite D call. Germline CDR1 reads GTSNPN; CDR2 reads SVGIG (reference sequence). The V and J ends lost 1 base and 0 bases respectively, with 10 bases between them. The CDR3 sequence is 15 residues long. CDR3 residues: CAWSDAPSSYNEQFF. The CDR3 DNA reads as TGTGCCTGGAGTGACGCTCCAAGCTCCTACAATGAGCAGTTCTTC.

CDR3 in DNA: TGTGCCAGCAGCCCCGGGATAGGCCAGTACTTC. It specifies CASSPGIGQYF. V and J are TRBV5-6 and TRBJ2-5; TRBD2 is a possible D gene (5 bases). V was shortened by 4 bases and J by 10 bases, with 11 bases between the two germline ends. CDR3 length: 11 amino acids. Germline CDR1 reads SGHDT; CDR2 reads YYEEEE.

This rearrangement joins TRBV7-9 to TRBJ2-1; a possible D gene is TRBD2 (6 bases). CDR3 length equals 16 residues. CDR1 SEHNR and CDR2 FQNEAQ come from the germline V gene (reference sequence). V was trimmed by 2 bases and J by 1 base, leaving 12 bases between them. The CDR3 DNA sequence: TGTGCCAGCAGCTTACCTGGCGGGATTTCCTACAATGAGCAGTTCTTC. Translated: CASSLPGGISYNEQFF.

The J gene is TRBJ2-7, the V gene TRBV5-6; 7 nucleotides line up with TRBD1. The CDR3 has 14 amino acids. Germline-derived CDR1 and CDR2 are SGHDT and YYEEEE. The V and J ends lost 4 bases and 3 bases, in that order; junction bases with no gene match: 7. The CDR3 region is CASSPGDSYYEQYF. The CDR3 coding sequence is TGTGCCAGCAGCCCTGGGGACAGCTACTACGAGCAGTACTTC.

The rearrangement uses TRBV27 and TRBJ1-2; D uncertain. Germline-derived CDR1 and CDR2 are MNHEY and SMNVEV (reference sequence). The CDR3 length is 16 residues. The V end lost 2 bases, the J end lost 4 bases, and 17 bases lay between the germline ends. This CDR3 reads CASSLEPPTVGYGYTF. The CDR3 bases are TGTGCCAGCAGTTTAGAACCGCCAACTGTTGGCTATGGCTACACCTTC.

The chain links TRBV7-9 to TRBJ1-1, with TRBD1 identical over 8 bases. The CDR3 is made up of 14 amino acids. CDR1 and CDR2 from the germline V gene are SEHNR and FQNEAQ (reference sequence). With 7 bases clipped from V and 5 bases from J, the junction kept 9 bases outside the gene matches. CDR3 DNA sequence: TGTGCCAGCAATGCGCAGGGGGCTATAACTGAAGCTTTCTTT. Its protein is CASNAQGAITEAFF.

J is TRBJ1-2 and V is TRBV10-3; D gene unclear. CDR1 and CDR2 from the germline V gene are ENHRY and SYGVKD. V was trimmed by 10 bases and J by 5 bases, leaving 17 bases between them. The CDR3 totals 13 residues. CDR3 sequence reads: CATRQVTMYGYTF. The CDR3 bases are TGTGCCACAAGACAAGTGACTATGTATGGCTACACCTTC.

The rearrangement uses TRBV7-9 and TRBJ2-1; TRBD2 might be the D (6 bases). The CDR3 is made up of 15 amino acids. With 1 base removed from V and 6 bases from J, the gap between germline ends came to 13 bases. Germline V lookup: CDR1 SEHNR, CDR2 FQNEAQ (reference sequence). The CDR3 spells CASSLGDLNFNEQFF. CDR3 sequence (DNA): TGTGCCAGCAGCTTAGGGGACTTGAACTTCAATGAGCAGTTCTTC.

This clone was seen more than once but under ten times. The chain carries TRBV4-2 and TRBJ2-7, with D unclear. Germline V CDR1 and CDR2: LGHNA, YNFKEQ. The length of the CDR3 is 13 residues. The V gene lost 3 bases and the J gene lost 3 bases, with 9 bases spanning the gap. CDR3 in amino acids: CASSHSPGYEQYF. CDR3 bases: TGTGCCAGCAGCCATTCCCCAGGCTACGAGCAGTACTTC.

V gene TRBV14 combines with J gene TRBJ1-5; D ambiguous. Germline V gene data show CDR1 as SGHDN and CDR2 as FVKESK. The CDR3 is 13 residues long. The ends were cut back, 8 bases at V and 4 bases at J, with 12 bases in the middle. The CDR3 reads CASSTGWNQPQHF. The DNA for the CDR3 is TGTGCCAGCTCAACGGGTTGGAATCAGCCCCAGCATTTT.

This clone was observed a single time. J is TRBJ2-5 and V is TRBV7-9; 12 positions agree with TRBD1. Germline CDR1 is SEHNR and CDR2 is FQNEAQ (reference sequence). J was trimmed by 5 bases and V by 1 base; bases with no gene match: 5. This CDR3 comprises 16 residues. The CDR3 loop is CASSLGDRGLLETQYF. The CDR3 nucleotides are TGTGCCAGCAGCTTAGGGGACAGGGGGCTTCTCGAGACCCAGTACTTC.

This rearrangement joins TRBV5-1 to TRBJ1-6; D is unclear. Trimming removed 0 bases from V and 5 bases from J, with 12 bases in between. Looked up from germline, CDR1 is SGHRS and CDR2 is YFSETQ. The CDR3 has 16 amino acids. The CDR3 coding sequence is TGCGCCAGCAGCTTGGGAGGAGGGATCGATAATTCACCCCTCCACTTT. Translation: CASSLGGGIDNSPLHF.

V gene TRBV7-9 combines with J gene TRBJ2-3; the D gene could be TRBD1 or TRBD2 (5 bases each). This CDR3 has 15 amino acids. Germline V lookup: CDR1 SEHNR, CDR2 FQNEAQ (reference sequence). V gave up 6 bases and J gave up 4 bases, with 17 bases separating them. The CDR3 sequence: CASRGDQGPADTQYF. CDR3 sequence (DNA): TGTGCCAGCAGGGGGGATCAGGGCCCCGCAGATACGCAGTATTTT.

The chain combines TRBV5-6 with TRBJ2-7; a weak D match, TRBD1 (5 bases). Trimming removed 5 bases at V and 1 base at J, with 16 bases between. Germline V lookup: CDR1 SGHDT, CDR2 YYEEEE. This CDR3 has 15 amino acids. The CDR3 DNA sequence: TGTGCCAGCAGTTCTGGTCCGGACACATCCTACGAGCAGTACTTC. Translated: CASSSGPDTSYEQYF.

The chain combines TRBV5-1 with TRBJ1-5, with D perhaps matching TRBD1 (6 bases). Germline V CDR1 and CDR2: SGHRS, YFSETQ. The CDR3 is made up of 13 amino acids. V lost 2 bases, J lost 5 bases, and 8 bases lay in between. CDR3 DNA sequence: TGCGCCAGCAGCTTACAGGGAGATCAGCCCCAGCATTTT. Encoded protein: CASSLQGDQPQHF.

The V and J genes are TRBV30 and TRBJ2-7; 9 positions agree with TRBD1. Losses at the gene ends were 3 bases for V and 5 bases for J; bases not matched to a gene: 8. CDR1 and CDR2 from the germline V gene are GTSNPN and SVGIG (reference sequence). The CDR3 loop spans 14 amino acids. CDR3 region: CAWRLGTGLHEQYF. CDR3 coding DNA: TGTGCCTGGAGACTGGGGACAGGGTTGCACGAGCAGTACTTC.

This chain joins TRBV13 and TRBJ1-2; tentative D call: TRBD1 (6 bases). The V end lost 5 bases, the J end lost 1 base, and 17 bases lay between the germline ends. CDR1 is PRHDT, CDR2 FYEKMQ, per germline (reference sequence). The CDR3 extends over 16 amino acids. The CDR3 here is CASSHYRQADNYGYTF. The DNA for the CDR3 is TGTGCCAGCAGCCACTACCGACAGGCGGATAACTATGGCTACACCTTC.

The CDR3 spells CASSRDSTNYGYTF. CDR3 DNA sequence: TGCGCCAGCAGCCGGGACAGCACTAACTATGGCTACACCTTC. This sequence joins TRBV5-1 and TRBJ1-2; TRBD1 matches at 7 bases. Germline V gene sequence: CDR1 SGHRS, CDR2 YFSETQ. The CDR3 runs to 14 residues. Trimming removed 4 bases from V and 0 bases from J; junction bases left unmatched: 3.

This clone was found a few times. The chain links TRBV7-9 to TRBJ1-2; 9 nucleotides agree with TRBD1. From germline, CDR1 is SEHNR and CDR2 FQNEAQ (reference sequence). The CDR3 has 12 amino acids. The V segment lost 11 bases and the J segment 4 bases; nucleotides outside the gene matches: 5. CDR3 sequence reads: CAQDRGGYGYTF. CDR3 DNA sequence: TGTGCCCAAGACAGGGGGGGCTATGGCTACACCTTC. Together with reference TRBV7-9 and TRBJ1-2, the CDR3 gives the full variable domain: DTGVSQNPRHKITKRGQNVTFRCDPISEHNRLYWYRQTLGQGPEFLTYFQNEAQLEKSRLLSDRFSAERPKGSFSTLEIQRTEQGDSAMYLCAQDRGGYGYTFGSGTRLTVV.